The 11 T cell receptor beta chains below all came from one sample that was sequenced in a study of blood T cell repertoires in COVID-19. Generated by immunoSEQ multiplex PCR, the TCRdb table keeps only in-frame clones and is missing some. The data hold some 150,000 clones, with more than 70% observed a single time. The sequenced sample consisted of peripheral blood. The source of these receptors is a woman between 45 and 60 years old with acute or convalescent COVID-19.

V gene TRBV29-1 combines with J gene TRBJ1-1; D possibly corresponds to TRBD1 (5 bases). The V gene lost 4 bases and the J gene lost 5 bases, with 11 bases spanning the gap. The CDR3 spans 12 residues. Germline CDR1 SQVTM, CDR2 ANQGSEA. The CDR3 protein is CSVVPGGTEAFF. The DNA for the CDR3 is TGCAGCGTTGTGCCTGGGGGGACTGAAGCTTTCTTT.

The chain has TRBV28 and TRBJ2-7; the match to TRBD2 covers 7 bases. Germline CDR1 MDHEN, CDR2 SYDVKM. Trimming took 5 bases from V and 5 from J; bases not matched to a gene: 9. The CDR3 is 14 residues long. CDR3 in DNA: TGTGCCAGCAGTATCGCTGGGGGGGATAACGAGCAGTACTTC. Its protein is CASSIAGGDNEQYF.

This chain connects TRBV6-4 to TRBJ1-5; D is perhaps TRBD1 (5 bases). This CDR3 has 15 residues. Germline assignment: CDR1 MRHNA and CDR2 SNTAGT. Trimming took 10 bases from V and 0 from J, leaving 16 bases between them. The CDR3 here is CATGTLQDSNQPQHF. As DNA, the CDR3 is TGTGCCACAGGGACTTTACAGGATAGCAATCAGCCCCAGCATTTT.

This rearrangement joins TRBV6-1 to TRBJ2-5, with a possible D match to TRBD1 (6 bases). Trimming took off 1 base at V and 1 base at J, with 13 bases between the two ends. From germline, CDR1 is MNHNS and CDR2 SASEGT. The CDR3 spans 16 residues. The CDR3 DNA is TGTGCCAGCAGTGAAGTGGGGGACACTTCCCAAGAGACCCAGTACTTC. This sequence encodes CASSEVGDTSQETQYF.

This clone is a singleton in its sample. This rearrangement joins TRBV6-1 to TRBJ2-3, with TRBD2 matching 8 bases. Trimming took 4 bases from V and 2 from J; bases not matched to a gene: 11. Germline loops: CDR1 MNHNS, CDR2 SASEGT. This CDR3 contains 17 residues. The CDR3 spells CASSALGNSGDTDTQYF. DNA for the CDR3: TGTGCCAGCAGTGCCCTAGGGAATAGCGGGGACACAGATACGCAGTATTTT.

This sequence joins TRBV27 and TRBJ1-1; D remains unclear. Trimming took 8 bases from V and 5 from J, leaving 21 bases between them. The CDR3 totals 15 residues. Germline V CDR1 and CDR2: MNHEY, SMNVEV (reference sequence). Written as DNA, the CDR3 is TGTGCCAGCGTCTCGGCGGGAGCAGGAGCGACTGAAGCTTTCTTT. This encodes CASVSAGAGATEAFF.

Remarks on this clone: The junction departs from germline at one end; a sequencing error may be responsible. The CDR3 spells CASSPGAPGTVHF. CDR3 DNA: TGTGCCAGCAGCCCGGGGGCCCCCGGGACAGTTCACTTC. The V and J genes are TRBV3-1 (or the pseudogene TRBV3-2) and TRBJ2-7; D might be TRBD1 (7 bases). CDR1 is LGHDT and CDR2 is YNNKEL in the germline V gene (reference sequence). This CDR3 contains 13 residues.

This sequence joins TRBV5-4 and TRBJ1-6, with D perhaps TRBD1 (6 bases). The CDR3 is 16 residues long. V was shortened by 4 bases and J by 8 bases, with 19 bases between the two germline ends. Looked up from germline, CDR1 is SGHNT and CDR2 is YYREEE (reference sequence). Here the CDR3 DNA reads TGTGCCAGCAGCAGAGAAACTGGACAGTGGGATTCACCCCTCCACTTT. It codes for CASSRETGQWDSPLHF.

This rearrangement joins TRBV12-3 or TRBV12-4 to TRBJ2-1; D may be TRBD1 (6 bases). This CDR3 has 13 residues. Trimming cost V 1 base and J 6 bases, with 7 bases left between them. In DNA, the CDR3 is TGTGCCAGCAGTTTAGGCAGGGGCAATGAGCAGTTCTTC. It translates to CASSLGRGNEQFF.

The chain recombines TRBV10-2 with TRBJ2-1; weak D call: TRBD2 (5 bases). Germline CDR1 and CDR2: WSHSY and SAAADI. The germline V and J ends were trimmed by 2 bases and 7 bases, with 15 bases remaining between them. CDR3 length equals 15 residues. In DNA, the CDR3 is TGCGCCAGCAGTGAGGGGAGTCCCGTTTCGAATGAGCAGTTCTTC. Protein product: CASSEGSPVSNEQFF.

This chain connects TRBV19 to TRBJ2-7; 11 nucleotides line up with TRBD2. The V gene end was trimmed by 1 base and the J gene end by 1 base; junction bases not matched to a gene: 6. The CDR3 is 17 residues long. Germline values: CDR1 LNHDA, CDR2 SQIVND (reference sequence). The CDR3 sequence: CASSIARLAGRSYEQYF. In nucleotides, the CDR3 is TGTGCCAGTAGTATAGCACGACTAGCGGGGAGATCCTACGAGCAGTACTTC.